The sequence of this TCR beta chain was determined in a study of OX40 agonist ivuxolimab in advanced cancers. The CDR3 loop spans 12 amino acids. Germline-derived CDR1 and CDR2 are SSHAT and FNYEAQ (reference sequence). A word on this clone: At one of its ends the junction is not consistent with the germline gene, which may arise from a read error.

Some clones are missing from TCRdb's copy, which holds only in-frame ones; the method was immunoSEQ multiplex PCR. Among 70,000 or so clones listed, roughly 90% were seen once. This receptor was obtained from an adult with an advanced solid tumor such as melanoma, head and neck, liver or kidney cancer. Sequencing used CD4+ or CD8+ T cells sorted from blood, obtained in a trial of the OX40 agonist ivuxolimab. The V and J genes are TRBV7-7 and TRBJ2-5; no firm D call. CDR3 nucleotides: TGTGCTAGCAGCTTGTACCAAGAGACCCAGTACTTC. Encoded protein: CASSLYQETQYF.